The present entry profiles one TCR beta chain with its context. Its antigen specificity is not known. Per-nucleotide qualities are absent, and no much larger clonotype sits a single base away. Other DNA sequences in this sample translate to the same CDR3. The data were obtained in a study of cytomegalovirus exposure and HLA in healthy donors (dated by TCRdb to about 2017). A note on the overall study: According to an earlier analysis of 587 of the donors, about 170 million T cells yielded over 90 million unique TCR beta sequences and about 300 Gb of sequence data. About 280 gigabases of sequencing data and some 85 million unique TCR sequences were included in an early release covering 550 to 650 HLA-typed donors. Among the roughly 400 genotyped donors, approximately 77% belonged to the genetic ancestry cluster associated with self-reported Caucasian donors. The aim of the study was to test whether cataloging public T cell receptors could identify signatures of past pathogen exposure. Using immunosequencing, the study profiled T cell repertoires from 640 or so subjects and related those repertoires to cytomegalovirus serostatus. A separate validation cohort of approximately 120 different subjects was used in addition to the roughly 640-subject first cohort. The study combined high-throughput TCR immunosequencing, statistical association of individual TCRs with disease status, and machine learning to predict cytomegalovirus infection status. To study patterns of TCR occurrence, a later analysis re-analyzed previously published TCR beta repertoires from just over 650 donors and added high-resolution HLA genotyping. In the later analysis, no new phenotypic data were used to find candidate immune exposures; instead, reliance was placed on TCR beta sequences and their occurrence across donors. To decide whether each TCR beta V gene segment behaved as functional or pseudogenic, an earlier analysis of over 500 of the donors relied on high-throughput TCR beta sequencing. Donor age, sex, ethnicity and CMV serostatus were compiled together with the repertoire data. A later genetic analysis used genome-wide SNP genotypes for about three fifths of the roughly 700 donors, treating that subset as a discovery cohort. Every discovery cohort repertoire had been produced on one sequencing platform. HLA typing covered class I and class II loci at four-digit resolution. The number of donors typed differed by locus, with roughly 629-640 for A, B, C, DRB1 and DQB1, around 520 for DQA1, 606 for DPA1, and some 470 for DPB1. About five DR-DQ haplotypes were handled as single units for association and clustering, since linkage in the cohort was strong. Among approximately 370 genotyped donors of the cohort, an average of about 220,000 unique TCR beta nucleotide sequences was sequenced per donor, of which roughly 17% were non-productive.

The cohort was made up of around 720 healthy bone marrow donors. Cohort members were all nominally healthy when sampled, although unrecorded immune exposures were likely present. The donor tested CMV seronegative and was one of the 352 seronegative cohort members. Each donor provided a peripheral blood sample, and peripheral blood mononuclear cells were used for TCR beta sequencing. Genomic DNA extraction from the blood cell samples was performed with the Qiagen DNeasy Blood Extraction Kit. The method behind the library was the immunoSEQ multiplex PCR assay. For the multiplex PCR, a mixture combining 60 forward primers for TCR Vbeta segments and 13 reverse primers for TCR Jbeta segments was used. A multiplex PCR assay on genomic DNA amplified the CDR3 region of rearranged TCR beta genes. The amplified TCR beta libraries were sequenced on the Illumina HiSeq System as 87-base-pair reads. Concerning the study's data processing: A later analysis tallied around 82 million unique TCR beta chains across the 666 repertoires, and approximately 12 million of those chains were shared by two or more donors. To remove PCR and sequencing errors, raw reads were error-corrected and collapsed into unique sequences using a nearest-neighbor algorithm that merged closely related sequences. V, D and J gene segments were assigned by aligning CDR3 sequences to IMGT reference sequences. For a sequence to be retained, at least a six-nucleotide match to both a V gene segment and a J gene segment was required. Rearrangements were called productive when the CDR3 lacked stop codons and stayed in frame with V and J; all others were non-productive. CDR3 was defined by IMGT convention, running from the second conserved V-encoded cysteine to the conserved J-encoded phenylalanine. The earlier analysis of about 640 of the donors excluded any sequence lacking an unambiguous match to a single V gene segment. An earlier analysis of fewer than 750 of the donors called V segments functional above 56.7% productive rearrangements and segregating when the between-donor standard deviation exceeded 5%. A statistical classification framework was built for diagnosing cytomegalovirus status from the catalog of TCR beta chain sequences. V and J gene assignment, in a later analysis, came from comparing TCR nucleotide sequences with IMGT/GENE-DB human TR gene sequences. In a later analysis, CDR3 sequences and most-parsimonious VDJ recombination scenarios were assigned using the TCRdist pipeline. In a later analysis, each TCR beta chain was defined by its CDR3 amino acid sequence together with its V-gene family, and reads lacking a unique V-gene family were excluded. To address suspected cross-contamination and a sequencing artifact, a later analysis removed 450 to 700 highly shared, low-generation-probability nucleotide sequences. In a later analysis, a clonal expansion index was calculated for each public chain from normalized within-repertoire ranks of inferred template counts. In a later analysis, generation probabilities were computed using a VDJ recombination model fitted to out-of-frame rearrangements, and the results were checked against IGoR. Hypergeometric tests were used in a later analysis to score TCR-TCR, TCR-HLA and TCR-CMV co-occurrence, with a repertoire-size bias correction applied to the TCR pairs. A later analysis estimated false discovery rates by permuting HLA or CMV assignments 20 times. In a later analysis, co-occurring TCRs were grouped with DBSCAN, and TCRdist sequence similarity was added when clustering was performed within HLA-allele-positive subsets. Repertoires with fewer than 30,000 or more than 120,000 public chains, plus five repertoires with anomalous nucleotide sharing, were excluded from co-occurrence clustering. Drawn from immuneACCESS, this table holds only the in-frame rearrangements with V and J called that TCRdb kept. Clones are partly lost; checked studies trace under half to an unresolved V gene and leave the rest unexplained. V and J calls and clone size are copied from that table; D and trimming were computed from the DNA. This sample is represented by about 120,000 clones; approximately 74% of them were singletons. The ten largest account for roughly 7% of the sample.

Counted from cysteine to phenylalanine, this CDR3 has 14 amino acids. Only the CDR3 DNA is retained, 42 bases long and in frame from the first base. Germline trimming amounts to 6 bases on V and 3 bases on J, with 2 as the count of junction bases outside the gene matches. Taken from the germline V gene, the CDR1 and CDR2 loops are MNHEY and SVGAGI. Broader findings and caveats from the paper: A total of 150 or so TCR beta chains were listed by the study as associated with cytomegalovirus. Some IMGT-functional V segments, including TRBV6-2 and TRBV6-3, could not be distinguished by the 87-base-pair reads and were therefore excluded. According to the authors, the approach could potentially be generalized to other disease states and immunological phenotypes. CMV serostatus was the only immune exposure information available for the cohort. A further reported finding was that TCR beta sequences accurately predicted the HLA-A and HLA-B alleles for most subjects in the first cohort. The earlier analysis of about 600 of the donors excluded roughly 17 rarely observed V segments, including chromosome 9 orphons, because counts were too low. HLA typing was unavailable for some donors at each locus, so association tests used only the typed subset. Most TCR sequences were seen in very few donors, while some public TCRs were found in many individuals. In a later analysis, 15,000 to 20,000 TCR beta sequences were associated with specific HLA alleles at a false discovery rate of 0.05. According to a later analysis, most CMV-associated TCR beta chains appeared to be HLA-restricted, and the HLA associations seemed to be driven largely by CMV exposure. In a later genetic analysis, fewer N-insertions in productive TCRs were reported among donors in an Asian-associated ancestry cluster than the roughly 670-donor mean. An earlier analysis of some 560 of the donors showed that most TCR beta V segments appeared in productive rearrangements either about 87% or about 30% of the time, which broadly matched IMGT annotations. According to a later analysis, parvovirus B19, influenza, CMV and Epstein-Barr virus appeared linked to several top co-occurrence clusters. The cohort was sequenced for TCR beta chains only, and without alpha or paired-chain data the features that could be detected were limited. In a later analysis, HLA-associated TCR beta chains were found to be more clonally expanded and to have lower generation probabilities than equally common non-associated chains. The classifier was reported to diagnose cytomegalovirus status with high specificity and sensitivity in both the original and validation cohorts. Three of the identified cytomegalovirus-associated TCR beta chains were confirmed in vitro to be specific for cytomegalovirus antigens. A cluster of highly shared sequence variants was judged likely to be a technical artifact of the sequencing pipeline. Correlated functional status among segregating V segments might be attributable to linkage disequilibrium, but an unknown experimental factor could not be ruled out. In a later analysis, TCR association rates were found to vary across HLA loci, with the most associated TCRs seen for DRB1 alleles and the fewest for HLA-C alleles. When HLA alleles, especially DR and DQ, strongly co-occurred, TCR associations were difficult to assign to individual alleles. V-gene and J-gene trimming of TCR beta chains was associated with a missense DCLRE1C variant in a later genetic analysis, and the association was replicated in an independent cohort. Roughly uniform sequencing depth across donors was assumed in presence/absence analyses, although this assumption may not hold.

Here the chain combines TRBV6-5 and TRBJ2-2; TRBD1 aligns with 9 central bases. What was sequenced was PBMCs. This receptor was obtained from a male donor in good health and CMV-seronegative. CDR3 protein: CASRDRGHTGELFF. The sequenced DNA is TGTGCCAGCAGGGACAGGGGACACACCGGGGAGCTGTTTTTT.